This TCR beta chain stems from a study of shared clonotypes between healthy human individuals (dated by TCRdb to 2018 to 2020). Notes on the research overall: The cohort included three men and a couple of women between 18 and 49 years of age. For each donor, CD4 naive and CD4 memory were each given three plates, CD8 naive was given two plates, and CD8 memory was given one plate. Leukapheresis yielded between about 0.85 and 10 billion PBMCs per donor. Different laboratories and diverse techniques were used to prepare libraries and sequence TCR repertoires, to increase sequencing depth and limit assay-specific biases. To estimate repertoire size and how much clonotypes are shared between individuals, the study performed deep sequencing of blood TCR repertoires from a handful of healthy adults.

Using the deep immunoSEQ assay, multiplex PCR amplified TCR CDR3 regions from genomic DNA. Genomic DNA extracted from each cell subset was distributed evenly over all wells of several immunoSEQ 96-well plates, and each plate served as one replicate. For sorted subsets, each replicate PCR was loaded with approximately 200 ng genomic DNA, equivalent to 30,000 to 35,000 T cell genomes. The purified libraries were quantified using a Qubit 3.0 fluorometer, sized with a Bioanalyzer 2100, and then quantified again using the KAPA Library Quantification kit. A separate single-read 150-cycle Illumina NextSeq 550 flow cell was used to sequence each immunoSEQ 96-well plate. The published analysis was carried out like this. Because the immunoSEQ output included only junctional sequences and no quality scores, the filtering could not be the same as the filtering used for full-length reads. To assign V/J genes and CDR3, sequences were annotated using PyIR, a Python wrapper for IgBLAST v1.9, with IMGT germline references. Any read was removed if the V/J assignment was weak (E-value above 1e-6), the CDR3 was missing, or the read contained stop codons, out-of-frame junctions, or ambiguous translated residues. A V3J clonotype was defined by an identical inferred V gene, J gene, and CDR3 amino acid sequence. Percentage overlap between repertoires was calculated by dividing the number of shared unique clonotypes by the size of the smaller repertoire. Richness of each repertoire was evaluated using RTK rarefaction, the Chao1 estimator, and Recon v2.1 estimates of unobserved clonotypes. OLGA was used to compute generation probabilities for all TCRbeta clonotypes that the gDNA method yielded from four donors. TCRdb limited this immuneACCESS table to in-frame rearrangements with V and J called. A share of clones is missing; checked studies link under half to unresolved V genes, and the rest is unexplained. The D gene and trimming were derived from the DNA, and the V and J assignments and clone size from that table. This sample comprises some 2,100,000 clones, approximately 94% of them detected only once. Roughly 0.13% of the sample belongs to the ten largest clones.

Broad study findings and their caveats: Incomplete sequencing was indicated by rarefaction of sorted-subset datasets, despite the large sequencing depth. Compared with non-shared clonotypes, clonotypes shared by all four sorted-subset donors had higher generation probabilities. Estimated clonotype richness was generally larger for naive than for memory subsets. Pairwise subsampling led to the expectation that sequencing depth would affect the degree of clonotype sharing among donors. The genetic and exposure-history diversity represented was limited by the small number of donors. Sampling was restricted to blood, and TCR repertoires in tissues likely differ from the TCR repertoires found in blood. Across a few donors, around 5.4% of naive CD4, roughly 3.5% of naive CD8, about 2.3% of memory CD4, and around 0.4% of memory CD8 clonotypes were shared.

The CDR3 measures 15 amino acids from cysteine to phenylalanine. The kept DNA is CDR3 alone, 45 bases in frame from the first base. V is cut by 6 bases and J by 4 bases, and the space between the germline ends is 18 bases. CDR1 is given as MDHEN and CDR2 as SYDVKM, both from the germline V gene. On this clone: Its antigen is still unknown. The record has no base qualities; no much larger clone is one base away.

Healthy HIV-negative adults with no recently reported acute infections or vaccinations were included as donors. Only Caucasian adults living in Nashville, Tennessee, USA were represented among the donors. Magnetic negative selection was used to enrich CD4+ T cells, after which naive cells were positively selected on CD45RA and the negative fraction became the memory subset. Blood was collected by leukapheresis, and PBMCs were isolated by Ficoll-Histopaque density gradient centrifugation and then cryopreserved in liquid nitrogen vapor phase. Analytical flow cytometry was used to check the purity and quantity of every magnetically sorted T cell population. From each sorted fraction, genomic DNA was isolated and quantified by UV absorbance on a Nanodrop 2000c.

Source material: naive CD4+ T cells sorted from blood. What the cell subset or site label conveys for this sample: CD45RA+ positively selected. The rearranged chain carries TRBV28 and TRBJ1-2, with no reliable assignment of the D segment. The clonotype was recovered from a young man in good health. In nucleotide form, the sequence is TGTGCCAGCAGACCTTTTCTAGATACTACCTATGGCTACACCTTC. It specifies CASRPFLDTTYGYTF.